What follows describes a single TCR beta chain. This clone has more than one count but fewer than ten. The specificity of this receptor is unknown. No clone much larger than this one lies a single base away; base qualities are absent. Enrolling through a virtual design, the prospective study's participants ranged in age from roughly 18 to 90 years and lived across roughly 24 United States geographic areas. In the prospective study, cohorts were assigned on the basis of participant-reported clinical history obtained from a screening survey and a study questionnaire. Recovered participants in ImmuneRACE Cohort 3 were defined by two consecutive negative NP/OP PCR tests, clearance by a healthcare professional, or resolution of symptoms. In the prospective study, mobile phlebotomists collected whole blood, serum and a nasopharyngeal or oropharyngeal swab from each participant. Over a roughly 2-month period, participants in the prospective study had the option of providing additional blood draws and questionnaires. Prospective study blood samples were shipped either frozen or at room temperature before DNA extraction.

TCRbeta CDR3 regions were amplified from genomic DNA by means of the immunoSEQ Assay, a bias-controlled multiplex PCR. As for the original processing: Within the assay, amplification of reference gene primers was used to estimate how many nucleated cells each sample contained. Sequence reads were collapsed and filtered to measure the absolute abundance of every unique TCRbeta CDR3 rearrangement. For each sample, productive Simpson clonality was calculated by taking the square root of Simpson's diversity index across productive rearrangements. The table comes from immuneACCESS by way of TCRdb, which keeps in-frame sequences with V and J called. Part of the clones is missing from these tables; in studies checked, under half for an unresolved V gene and the rest for unknown reasons. D and trimming were read from the DNA, whereas the V and J calls and clone size are those reported in that table. The table for this sample lists approximately 330,000 clones; over 85% of them were counted only once. Of the sample, almost 9.5% is held by the ten largest clones.

The source of the sample is a study of blood T cell repertoires in COVID-19 (dated by TCRdb to about 2020). For the study in its entirety: The collaborator samples originated in the United States, Italy and Spain and spanned the acute and convalescent phases of COVID-19. The material from the prospective study consisted of cDNA or gDNA derived from T cells, B-cell-depleted T cells, or PBMCs. The dataset comprised deeply sampled blood TCRbeta repertoires from subjects exposed to, actively infected with, or recovered from COVID-19. The repertoires were made available in a free public database intended to serve as a resource for research on the immune response to SARS-CoV-2. The samples were drawn from the first 160 participants of the ongoing ImmuneRACE study and from 950 to 1,500 subjects provided by 6 global collaborators. The sample metadata nearly always contained a de-identified subject ID, COVID-19 status, age in years and sex. Where available, HLA class I and class II types were obtained from metadata supplied by the sample provider rather than from assay-based typing. Points the paper makes about the study in general: The quantity of clinical and demographic metadata differed by source and by participant and was supplied without curation.

CDR1 and CDR2 are drawn from the germline V gene (reference sequence): LGHDT, YNNKEL. V is shortened by 3 bases, J by 2 bases, and the region joining them spans 19 bases. Spanning cysteine to phenylalanine, the CDR3 consists of 17 amino acids. Just CDR3 DNA is preserved here, 51 bases in frame from base 1. Recombination linked TRBV3-1 (or the pseudogene TRBV3-2) to TRBJ1-2; there is no confident call for the D gene. This receptor was identified in a woman in her 30s who had recovered from COVID-19. The material sequenced was PBMCs or T cells enriched from blood (not recorded which). The CDR3 protein sequence reads: CASSHYFGRTTNYGYTF. The bases are TGTGCCAGCAGCCATTACTTTGGACGGACTACGAACTATGGCTACACCTTC.